The table lists the clone carrying this TCR beta chain with a few counts. Method: immunoSEQ multiplex PCR; TCRdb's copy keeps in-frame clones and lacks some. The sample shows fewer than 250,000 clones, roughly 84% of them seen only once. This sample was taken from a study of blood T cell repertoires in COVID-19. CDR3 length: 13 amino acids. CDR1 and CDR2 from the germline V gene are SEHNR and FQNEAQ (reference sequence). V lost 5 bases and J 0 bases, leaving 6 bases between the germline ends. This receptor was obtained from a man aged 25-45 years in a cohort exposed to, infected with or recovered from COVID-19 (not recorded which). This chain joins TRBV7-9 and TRBJ2-3, with D uncertain. Sample: PBMCs or T cells enriched from blood (not recorded which). The CDR3 DNA sequence: TGTGCCAGCAGCCCCGAGAGCACAGATACGCAGTATTTT. This gives the protein CASSPESTDTQYF.